A selection of T cell receptor beta chains follows, all from one sample in a study of blood T cells in healthy people across ages. MiXCR was run by TCRdb on the 5' RACE reads, yielding one entry per CDR3 protein. The sample includes approximately 810,000 distinct CDR3 sequences, around 36% seen only once; the top ten take approximately 13%. Sequencing was carried out using blood. All receptors derive from a man between 18 and 29 years old in good health. Each CDR3 is given with its conserved first and last residue. D genes are given only for firm matches. Rows give clone size only sometimes, using once, few, many, or a class for an expanded clone.

v_gene: TRBV7-9
d_gene: -
j_gene: TRBJ1-1
abundance: -
CDR3nt: TGTGCCAGCAGCGTAGTGGGGGACTGCGAAGCTTTCTTT
CDR3aa: CASSVVGDCEAFF

v_gene: TRBV7-9
d_gene: -
j_gene: TRBJ2-7
abundance: few
CDR3nt: TGTGCCAGCAGCCCCGGGACCCCCAATGAGCAGTACTTC
CDR3aa: CASSPGTPNEQYF

v_gene: TRBV28
d_gene: -
j_gene: TRBJ1-1
abundance: few
CDR3nt: TGTGCCAGCAGTCCCGGGGGGGGGGTAAACACTGAAGCTTTCTTT
CDR3aa: CASSPGGGVNTEAFF

v_gene: TRBV29-1
d_gene: -
j_gene: TRBJ2-1
abundance: many
CDR3nt: TGCAGCGTTAGGAGCTCCTACAATGAGCAGTTCTTC
CDR3aa: CSVRSSYNEQFF

v_gene: TRBV7-9
d_gene: -
j_gene: TRBJ2-6
abundance: -
CDR3nt: TGTGCCAGCACCCTCCGGGGGGACAGCATATTCACCTCTGGGGCCAACGTCCTGACTTTC
CDR3aa: CASTLRGDSIFTSGANVLTF

v_gene: TRBV20-1
d_gene: -
j_gene: TRBJ1-5
abundance: -
CDR3nt: TGCAGTGCTAGAGGTCCCGGTTTGAGCAATCAGCCCCAGCATTTT
CDR3aa: CSARGPGLSNQPQHF

v_gene: TRBV6-6
d_gene: -
j_gene: TRBJ1-6
abundance: -
CDR3nt: TGTGCCAGCAGTGATAATTCACCCCTCCACTTT
CDR3aa: CASSDNSPLHF

v_gene: TRBV29-1
d_gene: -
j_gene: TRBJ2-5
abundance: few
CDR3nt: TGCAGCGTTGAGGCGGAGACCCAGTACTTC
CDR3aa: CSVEAETQYF

v_gene: TRBV4-3
d_gene: -
j_gene: TRBJ1-4
abundance: few
CDR3nt: TGCGCCAGCAGCCAAATGAGTGGAAAACTGTTTTTT
CDR3aa: CASSQMSGKLFF

v_gene: TRBV5-1
d_gene: TRBD2
j_gene: TRBJ2-3
abundance: many
CDR3nt: TGCGCCAGCGCGATAGCGGGGGCCCCAGATACGCAGTATTTT
CDR3aa: CASAIAGAPDTQYF

v_gene: TRBV20-1
d_gene: -
j_gene: TRBJ1-3
abundance: once
CDR3nt: TGCAGTGCTAGTTTTGATCCGGCGGGAAACACCATATATTTT
CDR3aa: CSASFDPAGNTIYF

v_gene: TRBV29-1
d_gene: TRBD2
j_gene: TRBJ2-1
abundance: once
CDR3nt: TGCAGCCCGGCGGGAGTGGGGAACAATGAGCAGTTCTTC
CDR3aa: CSPAGVGNNEQFF

v_gene: TRBV9
d_gene: -
j_gene: TRBJ2-3
abundance: few
CDR3nt: TGTGCCAGCAGCGGGGCAGGGGACATCCACACAGATACGCAGTATTTT
CDR3aa: CASSGAGDIHTDTQYF

v_gene: TRBV7-2
d_gene: TRBD1
j_gene: TRBJ1-2
abundance: many
CDR3nt: TGTGCCAGCAGCGCGGGACAGGGATATGGCTACACCTTC
CDR3aa: CASSAGQGYGYTF

v_gene: TRBV12-3/TRBV12-4
d_gene: -
j_gene: TRBJ2-3
abundance: -
CDR3nt: TGTGCCAGCGCCCTGGGGAGCACAGGTACGCAGTATTTT
CDR3aa: CASALGSTGTQYF

v_gene: TRBV4-3
d_gene: TRBD1
j_gene: TRBJ1-2
abundance: -
CDR3nt: TGCGCCAGTAGCCAAGAAGGGACAGGGCCATTTTCGAACTATGGCTACACCTTC
CDR3aa: CASSQEGTGPFSNYGYTF

v_gene: TRBV5-1
d_gene: -
j_gene: TRBJ2-1
abundance: -
CDR3nt: TGCGCCAGCAGCGGGGGGAGTCTAGCCCATGAGCAGTTCTTC
CDR3aa: CASSGGSLAHEQFF

v_gene: TRBV20-1
d_gene: -
j_gene: TRBJ2-7
abundance: few
CDR3nt: TGCAGTGCTAGGAGGACAGATCGTGACGAGCAGTACTTC
CDR3aa: CSARRTDRDEQYF

v_gene: TRBV5-1
d_gene: -
j_gene: TRBJ1-2
abundance: many
CDR3nt: TGCGCCAGCAGCCGAAGGGGATATGGCTACACCTTC
CDR3aa: CASSRRGYGYTF

v_gene: TRBV14
d_gene: -
j_gene: TRBJ2-3
abundance: many
CDR3nt: TGTGCCAGCAGCCAAACCTTACACGCGAAGGCTAGCACAGATACGCAGTATTTT
CDR3aa: CASSQTLHAKASTDTQYF

v_gene: TRBV5-1
d_gene: TRBD1
j_gene: TRBJ2-3
abundance: many
CDR3nt: TGCGCCAGCAGCCTCCGAGGACAGGGCATAGCGTCGCAGTATTTT
CDR3aa: CASSLRGQGIASQYF

v_gene: TRBV27
d_gene: TRBD2
j_gene: TRBJ2-5
abundance: -
CDR3nt: TGTGCCAGCAGTTTTCTAGCGGGGAAATGGGAGACCCAGTACTTC
CDR3aa: CASSFLAGKWETQYF

v_gene: TRBV11-1
d_gene: -
j_gene: TRBJ2-1
abundance: -
CDR3nt: TGTGCCAGCAGCTTAGAGGGGGGCCTGCTCCTACAATATGAGCAGTTCTTC
CDR3aa: CASSLEGGLLLQYEQFF

v_gene: TRBV29-1
d_gene: -
j_gene: TRBJ2-5
abundance: -
CDR3nt: TGCAGCGTTGAGTTCGCTGGCCATCAAGAGACCCAGTACTTC
CDR3aa: CSVEFAGHQETQYF

v_gene: TRBV18
d_gene: -
j_gene: TRBJ2-3
abundance: few
CDR3nt: TGTGCCAGCTCACCACCGACTGTCAGGACAGATACGCAGTATTTT
CDR3aa: CASSPPTVRTDTQYF

v_gene: TRBV7-2
d_gene: TRBD1
j_gene: TRBJ2-1
abundance: few
CDR3nt: TGTGCCAGCAGCGCGGTACAGGGGAGTGAGCAGTTCTTC
CDR3aa: CASSAVQGSEQFF

v_gene: TRBV29-1
d_gene: -
j_gene: TRBJ1-1
abundance: few
CDR3nt: TGCAGCGTTGAGGGGAGAGGGGCTGAAGCTTTCTTT
CDR3aa: CSVEGRGAEAFF

v_gene: TRBV12-3/TRBV12-4
d_gene: TRBD2
j_gene: TRBJ2-1
abundance: -
CDR3nt: TGTGCCAGCAGTTTATTTAGCGGGGGGGCCTATGAGCAGTTCTTC
CDR3aa: CASSLFSGGAYEQFF

v_gene: TRBV12-3/TRBV12-4
d_gene: -
j_gene: TRBJ1-4
abundance: few
CDR3nt: TGTGCCAGCAGTCCAACGCCCGTGGCCCCCGGGGGCGAAAAACTGTTTTTT
CDR3aa: CASSPTPVAPGGEKLFF

v_gene: TRBV6-1
d_gene: -
j_gene: TRBJ2-1
abundance: -
CDR3nt: TGTGCCAGCAGTCTCCAGACATCCCAGGAAGGGTTCTTC
CDR3aa: CASSLQTSQEGFF

v_gene: TRBV12-3/TRBV12-4
d_gene: -
j_gene: TRBJ1-2
abundance: -
CDR3nt: TGTGCCAGCAGTTTTACCAGGGACGACTTTGGCTACACCTTC
CDR3aa: CASSFTRDDFGYTF

v_gene: TRBV10-3
d_gene: -
j_gene: TRBJ2-7
abundance: few
CDR3nt: TGTGCCATCAGTGAAGTGGAGGGAATCGCCTACGAGCAGTACTTC
CDR3aa: CAISEVEGIAYEQYF

v_gene: TRBV12-3/TRBV12-4
d_gene: TRBD1
j_gene: TRBJ2-1
abundance: -
CDR3nt: TGTGCCAGCAGGAGTGGGACAGGGGCCGATGAGCAGTTCTTC
CDR3aa: CASRSGTGADEQFF

v_gene: TRBV9
d_gene: -
j_gene: TRBJ2-1
abundance: few
CDR3nt: TGTGCCAGCAGCCCCCCCTCCGATGAGCAGTTCTTC
CDR3aa: CASSPPSDEQFF